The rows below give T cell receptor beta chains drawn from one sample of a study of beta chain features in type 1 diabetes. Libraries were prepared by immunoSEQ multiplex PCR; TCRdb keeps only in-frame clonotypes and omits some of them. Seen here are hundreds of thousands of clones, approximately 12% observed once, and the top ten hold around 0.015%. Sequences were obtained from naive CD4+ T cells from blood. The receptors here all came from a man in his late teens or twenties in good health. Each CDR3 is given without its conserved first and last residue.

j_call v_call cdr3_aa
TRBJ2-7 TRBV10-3 AISDPPGLAGIYYEQY
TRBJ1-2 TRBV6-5 ASSYTAGGYGYT
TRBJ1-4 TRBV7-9 ASSTPPAGWGEKLF
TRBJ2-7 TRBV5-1 ASSLARGYDEQY
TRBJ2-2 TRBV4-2 ASSQDPSSGRAVTGELF
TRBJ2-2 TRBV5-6 ASSLPNRVPGELF
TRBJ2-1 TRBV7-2 ASSFDLAGWYNEQF
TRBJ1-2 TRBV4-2 ASSRRLGQGAIVVEGGYT
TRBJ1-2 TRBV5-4 ASSPPWGPSLNYGYT
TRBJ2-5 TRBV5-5 ASRWGYGMLQETQY
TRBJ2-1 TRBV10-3 AISQSWGTGGDNEQF
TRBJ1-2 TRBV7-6 ASSFKGPGGSGYT
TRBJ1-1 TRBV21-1 ASSKASGVNTEAF
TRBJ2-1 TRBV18 ASSPGQSSYNEQF
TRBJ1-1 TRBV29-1 SVDRGRTEAF
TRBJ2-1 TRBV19 ASSIEGGRAYNEQF
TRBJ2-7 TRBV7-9 ASSFPTGLRGLGEQY
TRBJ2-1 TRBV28 ASSLGGNSYNEQF
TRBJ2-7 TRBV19 ASSRPGTSHYEQY
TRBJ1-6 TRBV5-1 ASSLANEGINSPLH
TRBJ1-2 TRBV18 ASSRGVQGTTYGYT
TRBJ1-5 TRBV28 ASSRDRVDQPQH
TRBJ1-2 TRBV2 ASSPDREYYGYT
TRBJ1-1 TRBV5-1 ASSLVPGRDTEAF
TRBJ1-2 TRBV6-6 ASSYRGGVSENGYT
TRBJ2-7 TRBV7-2 ASSRTGLAGGEQY
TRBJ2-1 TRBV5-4 ASSLDGGRAYNEQF
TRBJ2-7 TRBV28 ASSRRYEQY
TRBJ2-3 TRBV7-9 ASSQDRGVDTQY
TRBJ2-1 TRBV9 ASSVGLVTYNEQF
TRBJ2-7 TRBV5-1 ASSPRTGSYEQY
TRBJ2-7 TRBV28 ASRGGGEYEQY
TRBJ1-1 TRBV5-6 ASSFFSGVSSTEAF
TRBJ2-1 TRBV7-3 ASSSAGQGYNEQF
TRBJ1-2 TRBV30 AWSREPGYGYT
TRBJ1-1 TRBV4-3 ASSQEFAGLSAAF
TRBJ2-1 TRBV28 ASILGGTSSYNEQF
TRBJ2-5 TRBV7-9 ASSLSTGPVETQY
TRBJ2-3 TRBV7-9 ASSLAWDRVGDTQY
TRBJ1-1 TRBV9 ASSASGGGSTEAF
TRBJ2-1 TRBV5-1 ASRQAPSYNEQF
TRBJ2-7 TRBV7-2 ASSLGQAPYEQY
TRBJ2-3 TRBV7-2 ASSLVGGDTQY
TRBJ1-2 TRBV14 ASSRGGLWSGYT
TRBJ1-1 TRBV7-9 ASSFLEGVAAF
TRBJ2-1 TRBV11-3 ASSLVSTGEQF
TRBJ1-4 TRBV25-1 ASSEYEGGGKLF
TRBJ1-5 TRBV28 ASRKQGPSNQPQH
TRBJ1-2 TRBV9 ASSVPFRGSGGYT
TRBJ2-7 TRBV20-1 SASVVREQY
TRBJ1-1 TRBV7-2 ASSLLREAGTEAF
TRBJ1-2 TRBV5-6 ASSAWGADRANYGYT
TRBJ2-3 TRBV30 AWSTTGTDTQY
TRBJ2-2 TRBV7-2 ASSIQRGGTGELF
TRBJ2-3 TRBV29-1 SVGKTGGPDTQY